This T cell receptor (beta chain) originates from a study of regulatory T cells in long-lasting Graves disease. Relying on iRepertoire HTBI primers and Arm-PCR of CDR3 regions, the team built TCR beta libraries. TCRdb reprocessed the multiplex PCR reads via MiXCR and lists one record per CDR3 protein. The sample yields 400,000 to 650,000 distinct CDR3 sequences, 15% to 20% seen once. Documented time point: newly diagnosed GD, antithyroid drugs for less than 3 months. Following extraction of RNA from PBMCs, that RNA was used to make the TCR library. V dropped 6 bases and J dropped 4 bases, with 18 bases sitting between them. This CDR3 region has 15 residues. Per germline, CDR1 SNHLY and CDR2 FYNNEI. This clonotype was observed a few times. A much more abundant neighbour one base away suggests this may be a read error. This sample was shared with a second study, whose subject was T cells in Graves' hyperthyroidism and ophthalmopathy.

This sequence joins TRBV2 and TRBJ1-1, with a tentative D call TRBD1 (5 bases). Sequences were derived from peripheral blood mononuclear cells (PBMCs), sampled at new diagnosis, from a patient treated with antithyroid drugs. The sequence was obtained from a woman aged 40-60 years with Graves disease. CDR3 residues: CASSPGGWGSTEAFF. For the CDR3, the DNA is TGTGCCAGCAGCCCCGGGGGATGGGGGAGCACTGAAGCTTTCTTT.